Listed here is a single TCR beta chain. This clonotype was observed a few times. Its antigen is unknown. Base qualities are not at hand, and no much larger clone is one base apart. Libraries were constructed by 5' RACE. This sample was sequenced with a NextSeq 500. The TCR library protocol attached a unique molecular identifier to each TCR cDNA molecule to allow correction of PCR and sequencing errors. The paper's processing steps were these. TCR identification, UMI-based error correction and CDR3 extraction were all carried out with Decombinator tools. TCRs above a frequency of 2 per 1,000, corresponding to the top 1% of the tumor frequency distribution, were defined as expanded. Each repertoire was subsampled 100 times to 5,000 TCRs, after which Renyi diversity was computed with the R vegan package. To build CDR3 similarity networks, amino acid triplet string-kernel similarity was used, and CDR3s were connected when their pairwise similarity was above 0.82. The public reads were run again by TCRdb, first through fastp at Q25 and then through MiXCR, and only productive beta chains were kept. Every entry covers one CDR3 protein and lists the most common genes and DNA from its rows. The V and J calls, along with clone size, are taken from TCRdb and not from the paper's own processing. In all, the sample holds fewer than 50,000 distinct CDR3 sequences, and about 10% of those were seen once. Over 15% of the sample rests with the top ten.

Spanning cysteine to phenylalanine, the CDR3 consists of 12 amino acids. Only the CDR3 DNA is retained, 36 bases long and in frame from the first base. Deletion took 5 bases off V and 9 bases off J, with a span of 14 bases between the germline ends. CDR1 and CDR2, per the germline V gene (reference sequence), are DFQATT and SNEGSKA. The sample comes from a study of spatial heterogeneity in lung cancer (dated by TCRdb to between 2018 and 2020). Regarding the research as a whole: Donors were around 69 patients with early-stage, untreated non-small cell lung cancer from the lung TRACERx cohort. Follow-up PBMC samples were sequenced whenever available, and the median time to follow-up was 2 to 3 years after resection. Both alpha and beta chains were TCR-sequenced in approximately 200 tumor regions, under 80 matched nontumor lung samples and around 54 PBMC samples obtained at surgery. In the raw uncorrected reads, each unique combination of TCR and UMI appeared more than ten times on average. More beta-chain than alpha-chain transcripts were consistently detected, likely reflecting higher beta-chain transcript abundance. TCR repertoire features were related to nonsynonymous mutation counts determined by whole-exome sequencing of tumor tissue. The study quantitatively compared TCR alpha and beta repertoires across multiple tumor regions, matched nontumor lung and blood in non-small cell lung cancer.

General findings and caveats noted by the study authors: Additional single-cell paired TCR alpha and beta sequencing was considered necessary to confirm, at a functional level, the hypothesis that regional TCRs recognize regional mutations. Ubiquitous expanded tumor TCRs were found in blood more often at tumor resection than at routine follow-up. Only 14 patients were included in the comparisons of baseline and follow-up blood repertoires.

The label giving this sample's time point can be read as: blood at routine non-recurrence follow-up after resection. For TCR sequencing, whole RNA was extracted from tumor and nontumor lung tissue, or from cryopreserved PBMC samples, and no cell sorting was done. A patient was chosen for TCR sequencing only when enough RNA was available from at least two tumor regions. The specimen comprised PBMCs, sampled at follow-up. The TCR was taken from a female donor with early-stage non-small cell lung cancer. This receptor chain uses TRBV20-1 and TRBJ2-1, with a weak D call of TRBD1 (6 bases match). The nucleotide sequence is TGCAGTGCTGAGACCAGGGGTACTGAGCAGTTCTTC. It is translated as CSAETRGTEQFF.